This note documents a single TCR beta chain sequence. Its matching antigen is unknown. Without exception, participants with HIV were treated in the United States. The data were taken from a study of long-term antiretroviral therapy in people with HIV. Overall study findings and caveats: Whereas controls had wider CDR3 length ranges, HIV repertoires had narrower ones.

Run at survey level, the immunoSEQ assay was version v3.0. Using immunoSEQ multiplex PCR, the repertoire was profiled, and TCRdb retains in-frame clones only, with some absent. The table has roughly 21,000 clones, 87% seen once; the top ten hold about 9%. The CDR3 consists of 17 residues. The ends were cut back, 8 bases at V and 0 bases at J, with 22 bases in the middle. The V gene's germline CDR1 is SQVTM and CDR2 ANQGSEA. Sequenced material: unsorted PBMCs, taken 0.2 years before starting antiretroviral therapy. V and J are TRBV29-1 and TRBJ1-4; D not resolved. This TCR was recovered from a man in his late teens or twenties with HIV. CDR3 in DNA: TGCAGCCCCCGAGGGCAGGTTTGTGGGGCAACTAATGAAAAACTGTTTTTT. Amino acids: CSPRGQVCGATNEKLFF.